This T cell receptor beta chain comes out of a study of T cell repertoires in cytomegalovirus infection. TCRdb called the reads again in MiXCR, with one record for every CDR3 protein. The table includes 740,000 or so distinct CDR3 sequences, 35% to 45% detected once. CDR3 size: 16 residues. Germline lookup yields CDR1 SGHRS and CDR2 YFSETQ. Between the trimmed V and J ends, which lost 4 bases and 1 base, there was a span of 17 bases. The source material was PBMCs. The source of this sequence is a human donor in good health (CMV status not recorded). Some clones in this sample may be carry-over from other donors' samples. The chain employs TRBV5-1 and TRBJ1-2, with D tentatively TRBD1 (6 bases). The DNA of the CDR3 is TGCGCCAGCAGCCGCGAGCGGACAGTGCTTAACTATGGCTACACCTTC. Its translation: CASSRERTVLNYGYTF.